A single sample gave rise to the 26 T cell receptor beta chains below, sequenced in a study of blood T cell repertoires in COVID-19. Sequenced by immunoSEQ multiplex PCR; TCRdb stores in-frame clones only, minus some. This sample has around 100,000 clones, with roughly 69% found just once. Sequencing was carried out using peripheral blood. The receptors derive from a man older than 75 with acute or convalescent COVID-19.

The CDR3 region is CSAGGEKLFF. CDR3 coding DNA: TGCTCGGCAGGTGGCGAAAAACTGTTTTTT. V is TRBV20-1 and J is TRBJ1-4; D ambiguous. This CDR3 contains 10 residues. Germline V lookup: CDR1 DFQATT, CDR2 SNEGSKA (reference sequence).

This clone was found a few times. The V call is TRBV20-1, the J call TRBJ2-1; 11 nucleotides agree with TRBD2. The CDR3 is made up of 15 amino acids. Germline-derived CDR1 and CDR2 are DFQATT and SNEGSKA (reference sequence). Unmatched junction bases numbered 7, after V lost 3 bases and J lost 6 bases. The chain's CDR3 is CSASPPGLAVNEQFF. Here the CDR3 DNA reads TGCAGTGCTAGTCCACCGGGACTAGCGGTCAATGAGCAGTTCTTC.

The chain is built from TRBV24-1 and TRBJ2-1; TRBD2 matches at 9 bases. Germline trimming cut 3 bases from V and 7 bases from J; bases unmatched to any gene: 9. The CDR3 has 16 amino acids. Germline-derived CDR1 and CDR2 are KGHDR and SFDVKD. CDR3 sequence: CATSDPIAGDLNEQFF. The CDR3 DNA is TGTGCCACCAGTGATCCCATAGCGGGAGATTTGAATGAGCAGTTCTTC.

In this sample, this clone turned up many times. DNA for the CDR3: TGTGCCAGCAGTTTTGGGGGAGCGGGCACCGGGGAGCTGTTTTTT. Its translation: CASSFGGAGTGELFF. The chain carries TRBV28 and TRBJ2-2; tentative D call: TRBD2 (6 bases). V lost 3 bases to trimming and J lost 4 bases, with 12 bases between them. This CDR3 region has 15 residues. Looked up from germline, CDR1 is MDHEN and CDR2 is SYDVKM.

This chain links TRBV3-1 (or the pseudogene TRBV3-2) with TRBJ1-5, with D unclear. Trimming left V 8 bases short and J 2 bases short, with 13 bases between. This CDR3 has 14 residues. CDR1 LGHDT and CDR2 YNNKEL come from the germline V gene (reference sequence). This chain's CDR3 is CASGTGSGNQPQHF. The CDR3 region has the DNA TGTGCCAGCGGTACCGGTTCGGGCAATCAGCCCCAGCATTTT.

The V gene is TRBV29-1, the J gene TRBJ2-1, with TRBD2 identical over 7 bases. Germline-derived CDR1 and CDR2 are SQVTM and ANQGSEA. The CDR3 contains 10 residues. Trimming took 4 bases from V and 12 from J; bases not matched to a gene: 3. CDR3 amino acids: CSVGDYWQFF. Written as DNA, the CDR3 is TGCAGCGTTGGGGACTATTGGCAGTTCTTC.

This clone turned up a few times. The chain links TRBV28 to TRBJ1-5; a weak D match, TRBD1 (6 bases). Trimming removed 6 bases from V and 4 bases from J, with 10 bases in between. Germline V lookup: CDR1 MDHEN, CDR2 SYDVKM. CDR3 length: 13 amino acids. The CDR3 DNA follows: TGTGCCAGCAGGATTACAGGGAATCAGCCCCAGCATTTT. Translating gives CASRITGNQPQHF. Full variable domain (remainder filled in from reference TRBV28 and TRBJ1-5): DVKVTQSSRYLVKRTGEKVFLECVQDMDHENMFWYRQDPGLGLRLIYFSYDVKMKEKGDIPEGYSVSREKKERFSLILESASTNQTSMYLCASRITGNQPQHFGDGTRLSIL.

This clone was counted once. This chain uses TRBV10-3 with TRBJ2-1; 9 bases are a match to TRBD1. V lost 10 bases and J lost 0; bases outside the gene matches: 7. The CDR3 sequence is 15 residues long. The V gene's germline CDR1 is ENHRY and CDR2 SYGVKD. The CDR3 loop is CATMGQGPSYNEQFF. In DNA form, the CDR3 reads TGTGCCACAATGGGACAGGGTCCCTCCTACAATGAGCAGTTCTTC.

This clone was detected only once. The chain couples TRBV7-8 to TRBJ2-5, with TRBD2 matching 7 bases. The V segment lost 5 bases and the J segment 2 bases; nucleotides outside the gene matches: 8. The CDR3 is 15 residues long. In germline, CDR1 is SGHVS, CDR2 FQNEAQ. The CDR3 loop reads CASSLSSGRQETQYF. In DNA, the CDR3 is TGTGCCAGCAGCCTTTCATCCGGGAGGCAAGAGACCCAGTACTTC.

In this sample, this clone turned up a few times. This chain uses TRBV16 with TRBJ2-7; 14 positions agree with TRBD2. Germline CDR1 and CDR2: KGHSY and FQNENV. The CDR3 covers 15 residues. V trimming: 5 bases; J trimming: 2 bases; junction bases outside the gene matches: 2. The CDR3 reads CASSETSGRAYEQYF. The CDR3 DNA reads as TGTGCCAGCAGCGAGACTAGCGGGAGGGCCTACGAGCAGTACTTC.

This clone was counted only a few times. The chain combines TRBV7-9 with TRBJ1-1; D not certain. V lost 4 bases and J 1 base, leaving 10 bases between the germline ends. The CDR3 totals 14 residues. Germline loops: CDR1 SEHNR, CDR2 FQNEAQ (reference sequence). The CDR3 DNA sequence: TGTGCCAGCAGCTACGACACACCGAACACTGAAGCTTTCTTT. It encodes CASSYDTPNTEAFF.

This clone is a singleton in its sample. The chain has TRBV18 and TRBJ2-1; the D is unclear. Per germline, CDR1 KGHSH and CDR2 LQKENI. V lost 1 base and J lost 5, with 9 bases in between. CDR3 length equals 14 residues. This CDR3 is CASSPRLGDNEQFF. DNA of the CDR3: TGTGCCAGCTCACCACGCCTAGGTGACAATGAGCAGTTCTTC.

The J gene is TRBJ2-1, the V gene TRBV7-3, with 11 bases aligning to TRBD2. The germline V gene encodes CDR1 SGHTA and CDR2 FQGTGA. This CDR3 spans 15 amino acids. The trim removed 5 bases at V and 5 bases at J, leaving 5 bases unmatched. The DNA of the CDR3 is TGTGCCAGCAGCCCATCGGGACTAGCGGACAATGAGCAGTTCTTC. This sequence encodes CASSPSGLADNEQFF.

The chain joins TRBV28 to TRBJ1-5, with D perhaps TRBD1 (5 bases). V shed 1 base and J shed 6 bases, with 10 bases lying between them. There are 14 residues in the CDR3. Germline lookup yields CDR1 MDHEN and CDR2 SYDVKM. The CDR3 DNA reads TGTGCCAGCAGTTTATTTCAGGGTACTCAGCCCCAGCATTTT. Protein sequence: CASSLFQGTQPQHF.

In regard to this clone: At one boundary the junction diverges from the germline segment, which might be a read error. This chain uses TRBV7-7 with TRBJ2-1; D is unclear. Germline V lookup: CDR1 SSHAT, CDR2 FNYEAQ (reference sequence). The CDR3 is 16 residues long. DNA for the CDR3: TGTGCTAGCAGCTCTTCCCTGCTAGTGGCAGACAATGAGCAGTTCTTC. It specifies CASSSSLLVADNEQFF.

The chain joins TRBV5-8 to TRBJ1-2, with 8 bases aligning to TRBD1. Germline values: CDR1 SGHTS, CDR2 YDEGEE. The CDR3 runs 13 residues. J gave up 9 bases and V 3 bases, and 7 bases lay outside the gene matches. The CDR3 loop reads CASSSDRGRRYTF. For the CDR3, the DNA is TGTGCCAGCAGCTCCGACAGGGGCAGGCGCTACACCTTC. Filled out from reference TRBV5-8 and TRBJ1-2, the complete variable domain reads EAGVTQSPTHLIKTRGQQATLRCSPISGHTSVYWYQQALGLGLQFLLWYDEGEERNRGNFPPRFSGRQFPNYSSELNVNALELEDSALYLCASSSDRGRRYTFGSGTRLTVV.

CDR3 nucleotide sequence: TGTGCCAGCAGCCCGGGACTAGCGGGAGCTCTCTCCTACAATGAGCAGTTCTTC. This codes for CASSPGLAGALSYNEQFF. The chain couples TRBV7-2 to TRBJ2-1, with 14 bases matching TRBD2. CDR3 size: 18 residues. The junction had 6 bases not matched to a gene; V was cut back by 5 bases and J by 0 bases. Germline lookup yields CDR1 SGHTA and CDR2 FQGNSA.

This clone occurred once. The chain uses TRBV6-6 and TRBJ1-5; D unclear. Trimming left V 10 bases short and J 2 bases short, with 15 bases between. In germline, CDR1 is MNHNY, CDR2 SVGAGI (reference sequence). The CDR3 runs to 14 residues. The CDR3: CAIKQRQGNQPQHF. The CDR3 DNA is TGTGCCATAAAACAGCGGCAGGGCAATCAGCCCCAGCATTTT.

The chain carries TRBV5-6 and TRBJ1-5; D is ambiguous. V gave up 0 bases and J gave up 6 bases, with 10 bases separating them. The V gene's germline CDR1 is SGHDT and CDR2 YYEEEE. The CDR3 loop spans 14 amino acids. In DNA, the CDR3 is TGTGCCAGCAGCTTGGGGCTGACTAGTCAGCCCCAGCATTTT. Residues: CASSLGLTSQPQHF.

The V call is TRBV14, the J call TRBJ2-3, with D perhaps TRBD1 (6 bases). Germline lookup yields CDR1 SGHDN and CDR2 FVKESK. Trimming stripped 0 bases from V and 4 bases from J, with 11 bases between. CDR3 length: 15 residues. The CDR3 DNA follows: TGTGCCAGCAGCCAAGAATGGGGGCGCGCAGATACGCAGTATTTT. It yields the protein CASSQEWGRADTQYF.

This chain uses TRBV19 with TRBJ1-5; perhaps TRBD1 as D (5 bases). The CDR3 sequence is 16 residues long. The V gene's germline CDR1 is LNHDA and CDR2 SQIVND (reference sequence). V gave up 7 bases and J gave up 1 base, with 17 bases separating them. Here the CDR3 DNA reads TGTGCCAGTAAGACAGTCGGCCGGGGGAGCAATCAGCCCCAGCATTTT. It yields the protein CASKTVGRGSNQPQHF. The whole variable domain, filled in from reference TRBV19 and TRBJ1-5, reads DGGITQSPKYLFRKEGQNVTLSCEQNLNHDAMYWYRQDPGQGLRLIYYSQIVNDFQKGDIAEGYSVSREKKESFPLTVTSAQKNPTAFYLCASKTVGRGSNQPQHFGDGTRLSIL.

The genes are TRBV4-3 and TRBJ1-2; TRBD1 is a possible D gene (6 bases). This CDR3 has 15 residues. Germline CDR1 reads LGHNA; CDR2 reads YSLEER. The germline V and J ends were trimmed by 4 bases and 8 bases, with 20 bases remaining between them. The CDR3: CASSPMTGGSGGYTF. Here the CDR3 DNA reads TGCGCCAGCAGCCCCATGACAGGTGGATCGGGAGGCTACACCTTC.

This chain links TRBV5-6 with TRBJ2-7; perhaps TRBD2 as D (5 bases). Germline V lookup: CDR1 SGHDT, CDR2 YYEEEE. Trimming pared 0 bases from V and 7 bases from J, leaving 8 bases between. This CDR3 has 12 amino acids. In DNA, the CDR3 is TGTGCCAGCAGCTTGGCCTCGGGGGAGCAGTACTTC. It encodes CASSLASGEQYF.

V usage is TRBV2 and J usage is TRBJ1-1; D remains unclear. Trimming left V 1 base short and J 7 bases short, with 7 bases between. Germline V lookup: CDR1 SNHLY, CDR2 FYNNEI. The CDR3 contains 12 residues. For the CDR3, the DNA is TGTGCCAGCAGTGAAGGTTTCGGTGAAGCTTTCTTT. It specifies CASSEGFGEAFF. The variable domain in full, completed from reference TRBV2 and TRBJ1-1, reads EPEVTQTPSHQVTQMGQEVILRCVPISNHLYFYWYRQILGQKVEFLVSFYNNEISEKSEIFDDQFSVERPDGSNFTLKIRSTKLEDSAMYFCASSEGFGEAFFGQGTRLTVV.

This clone was seen once. The J gene is TRBJ2-1, the V gene TRBV4-1, with 10 bases that match TRBD2. V shed 0 bases and J 5 bases; nucleotides not matched to a gene: 13. In germline, CDR1 is MGHRA, CDR2 YSYEKL. The CDR3 loop spans 19 amino acids. The DNA for the CDR3 is TGCGCCAGCAGCCAAGAGAGCTCGACAGCGGGAGGGCCCCACAATGAGCAGTTCTTC. Amino acid sequence: CASSQESSTAGGPHNEQFF.

The chain couples TRBV28 to TRBJ2-5, with D possibly being TRBD2 (5 bases). Looked up from germline, CDR1 is MDHEN and CDR2 is SYDVKM. There are 15 residues in the CDR3. V was clipped by 2 bases and J by 0 bases, with 10 bases between them. DNA of the CDR3: TGTGCCAGCAGTTTACGGGGAAGGGACCAAGAGACCCAGTACTTC. It is translated as CASSLRGRDQETQYF.